These T cell receptor beta chains were read from a single sample in a study of blood T cell repertoires in COVID-19. Generated by immunoSEQ multiplex PCR, the TCRdb table keeps only in-frame clones and is missing some. The data hold about 270,000 clones, with around four fifths observed a single time. Sequenced material: peripheral blood. The receptors were gathered from a woman aged 45-65 years with active or convalescent COVID-19. CDR3s include the opening cysteine and the closing phenylalanine or tryptophan. D genes are given only for firm matches. Not all rows give a size; the values are once, few, many and, for expanded clones, a class.

D gene,J gene,clone size,V gene,CDR3 length,CDR3 DNA,CDR3 protein
TRBD1,TRBJ1-3,-,TRBV18,17,TGTGCCAGCTCACCTACACCGGGACAGGGCTCTGGAAACACCATATATTTT,CASSPTPGQGSGNTIYF
TRBD1,TRBJ1-1,-,TRBV30,12,TGTGCCGGGGACAGGGGGAACACTGAAGCTTTCTTT,CAGDRGNTEAFF
-,TRBJ1-5,-,TRBV19,20,TGTGCCAGTAGTATACCTTTCGACAGTGCGGGGGGTTATAGCAATCAGCCCCAGCATTTT,CASSIPFDSAGGYSNQPQHF
TRBD2,TRBJ2-7,-,TRBV27,13,TGTGCCGGTTGGAGAGCGGGATACTACGAGCAGTACTTC,CAGWRAGYYEQYF
TRBD1,TRBJ2-1,-,TRBV28,17,TGTGCCAGCAGTCCTCATACCGGGACAGGGGGCTATAATGAGCAGTTCTTC,CASSPHTGTGGYNEQFF
-,TRBJ1-2,few,TRBV14,12,TGTGCCAGCAGTCCCTCGGACTATGGCTACACCTTC,CASSPSDYGYTF
TRBD1,TRBJ2-2,-,TRBV7-2,15,TGTGCCAGCAGCTCAGGGGGACAGGGCGCCGGGGAGCTGTTTTTT,CASSSGGQGAGELFF
TRBD1,TRBJ2-3,once,TRBV29-1,14,TGCAGCGTTGCCCGGACAGGGCTCACAGATACGCAGTATTTT,CSVARTGLTDTQYF
TRBD1,TRBJ1-1,-,TRBV4-1,14,TGCGCCAGCAGCGCTCCGGGACAGGACACTGAAGCTTTCTTT,CASSAPGQDTEAFF
-,TRBJ2-2,-,TRBV5-1,16,TGCGCCAGCAGCTTCTCCAGGGATCCACTTGCCGGGGAGCTGTTTTTT,CASSFSRDPLAGELFF
TRBD1,TRBJ2-7,-,TRBV6-5,14,TGTGCCAGCAGTTATGGGACAGGGGAAGGAAAGCAGTACTTC,CASSYGTGEGKQYF
-,TRBJ1-3,-,TRBV19,17,TGTGCCAGTAGTTTCTCACTCGACAGTTACTCTGGAAACACCATATATTTT,CASSFSLDSYSGNTIYF
TRBD1,TRBJ1-1,-,TRBV18,14,TGTGCCAGCTCCCTGGGACAGGCTAACACTGAAGCTTTCTTT,CASSLGQANTEAFF
-,TRBJ2-2,-,TRBV7-3,15,TGTGCCAGCAGCTTAATTGGGCAGTTTAGCGGGGAGCTGTTTTTT,CASSLIGQFSGELFF
TRBD1,TRBJ2-1,-,TRBV6-5,12,TGTGCCAGTAGCCGCAGGGGGACTGAGCAGTTCTTC,CASSRRGTEQFF
-,TRBJ2-5,-,TRBV11-2,15,TGTGCCAGCAGCTTAGTGGGGGGAGGGGGAGGGACCCAGTACTTC,CASSLVGGGGGTQYF
TRBD1,TRBJ2-5,-,TRBV24-1,19,TGTGCCACCAGTGTTTTCCGACCTCACGCAGGGGGTGAGAGGGAGACCCAGTACTTC,CATSVFRPHAGGERETQYF
-,TRBJ2-4,few,TRBV7-9,13,TGTGCCAGCAGACCACCAGGGGGGAACATTCAGTACTTC,CASRPPGGNIQYF
TRBD2,TRBJ2-7,-,TRBV29-1,13,TGCAGCGTTGGGACTAGCGGGACGGGCGAGCAGTACTTC,CSVGTSGTGEQYF
-,TRBJ2-2,-,TRBV7-9,15,TGTGCCAACGCTCCGGGGGAGCCAAACACCGGGGAGCTGTTTTTT,CANAPGEPNTGELFF
-,TRBJ1-2,-,TRBV29-1,14,TGCAGCGTTGAGGTCAGGGGCATGGGCTATGGCTACACCTTC,CSVEVRGMGYGYTF
TRBD1,TRBJ1-2,-,TRBV19,16,TGTGCCAGTAGTATACGGGACAGGGCAAGGAACTATGGCTACACCTTC,CASSIRDRARNYGYTF
-,TRBJ2-2,-,TRBV5-5,16,TGTGCCAGCAGCTTGGGCCTAGCCGGTTACACCGGGGAGCTGTTTTTT,CASSLGLAGYTGELFF
TRBD1,TRBJ2-7,-,TRBV5-1,13,TGCGCCAGCACTCGACAGGGATCCTACGAGCAGTACTTC,CASTRQGSYEQYF
-,TRBJ1-2,once,TRBV6-1,14,TGTGCCAGCAGTGAAATCAAAGGGGTGGGAGGCTACACCTTC,CASSEIKGVGGYTF
TRBD1,TRBJ1-5,few,TRBV28,14,TGTGCCAGCAGTGGGACAGGGTCGAGGAAGCCCCAGCATTTT,CASSGTGSRKPQHF
-,TRBJ2-2,-,TRBV3-1/TRBV3-2,15,TGTGCCAGCAGCCAAGTCTCGGGGTCAGGCGGGGAGCTGTTTTTT,CASSQVSGSGGELFF
TRBD1,TRBJ1-1,-,TRBV15,16,TGTGCCACCAGCAGAGGTTACCGACAGGGGGGCACTGAAGCTTTCTTT,CATSRGYRQGGTEAFF
-,TRBJ1-2,-,TRBV6-5,15,TGTGCCACCGATGAACAGGGATTAGGACACTATGGCTACACCTTC,CATDEQGLGHYGYTF
-,TRBJ1-1,-,TRBV28,12,TGTGCCAGCAGTCCGGGGGGGACTGAAGCTTTCTTT,CASSPGGTEAFF
TRBD1,TRBJ1-2,-,TRBV30,13,TGTGCCTGGAGTTTGAAAGGGGGCAGTGGCTACACCTTC,CAWSLKGGSGYTF
TRBD2,TRBJ2-3,-,TRBV7-3,15,TGTGCCAGCAGTAGGGCGGGAGGGCTCACAGATACGCAGTATTTT,CASSRAGGLTDTQYF